These T cell receptor beta chains were read from a single sample in a study of T cell responses to AZD1222 COVID-19 vaccine. Sequenced by immunoSEQ multiplex PCR; TCRdb stores in-frame clones only, minus some. The table shows about 130,000 clones, with 85% to 95% occurring only once. The source material was peripheral blood, sampled on day 0 of AZD1222 vaccination. The receptors were gathered from an adult in good health. The CDR3 runs from the conserved cysteine through the conserved F or W. A D gene is named only where the DNA matches it firmly. Size is omitted from some rows. Given values are once, few, many or a class for expanded clones.

j_call	v_call	clone_size	d_call	cdr3_nt	cdr3_aa
TRBJ1-4	TRBV28	-	TRBD1	TGTGCCAGTACGGGACAGCGGGTAAGACTGAATGAAAAACTGTTTTTT	CASTGQRVRLNEKLFF
TRBJ2-2	TRBV29-1	-	TRBD2	TGCAGCGTCCCTCCCTGGCGGGAGAGTCACGGGGAGCTGTTTTTT	CSVPPWRESHGELFF
TRBJ2-7	TRBV14	-	-	TGTGCCAGCAGCGAATACTCCGGGACGCTTAGGAACGAGCAGTACTTC	CASSEYSGTLRNEQYF
TRBJ1-2	TRBV7-9	-	-	TGTGCCAGCAGCTTAGGGGGGAGCTATGGCTACACCTTC	CASSLGGSYGYTF
TRBJ2-1	TRBV5-4	-	-	TGTGCCAGCAGCCAACGGAGCGTTGGGGGTGAGCAGTTCTTC	CASSQRSVGGEQFF
TRBJ2-7	TRBV27	-	-	TGTGCCAGCAGTTTACGGGGTGGTCCCTACGAGCAGTACTTC	CASSLRGGPYEQYF
TRBJ1-5	TRBV12-3/TRBV12-4	-	-	TGTGCCAGCAGTTTTTCAGGGAGGCAGCCCCAGCATTTT	CASSFSGRQPQHF
TRBJ2-1	TRBV30	-	TRBD1	TGTGCCTGGAGTACGGGACAGGGAGACAATGAGCAGTTCTTC	CAWSTGQGDNEQFF
TRBJ1-5	TRBV27	-	-	TGTGCCAGCAGTTTAAACTACAATCAGCCCCAGCATTTT	CASSLNYNQPQHF
TRBJ2-5	TRBV10-3	-	-	TGTGCCATCAGTGATGAACTAAACCAAGAGACCCAGTACTTC	CAISDELNQETQYF
TRBJ2-7	TRBV7-9	-	-	TGTGCCAGCGAGGGTCTGGGGTACGAGCAGTACTTC	CASEGLGYEQYF
TRBJ1-5	TRBV27	-	-	TGTGCCAGCGGGGGCGGAGAAAATCAGCCCCAGCATTTT	CASGGGENQPQHF
TRBJ1-2	TRBV3-1/TRBV3-2	-	-	TGTGCCAGCAGCCAAGTCATAGGTGCTCAGCGCGGCTACACCTTC	CASSQVIGAQRGYTF
TRBJ2-5	TRBV19	-	TRBD1	TGTGCCAGTAGTATGGACAGGGGAGGAGAGACCCAGTACTTC	CASSMDRGGETQYF
TRBJ2-7	TRBV5-5	-	-	TGTGCCAGCAGCTGGGCGGTCATCAACTACGAGCAGTACTTC	CASSWAVINYEQYF
TRBJ1-2	TRBV28	-	-	TGTGCCAGCAGAGGGATTACTAACTATGGCTACACCTTC	CASRGITNYGYTF
TRBJ1-4	TRBV3-1/TRBV3-2	-	TRBD1	TGTGCCAGCAGCCAAGATGGGGGGACAGGGAATGAAAAACTGTTTTTT	CASSQDGGTGNEKLFF
TRBJ2-1	TRBV27	-	TRBD1	TGTGCCAGCAGTTTACCCCCTCAGGACAGGGTCCGCAATGAGCAGTTCTTC	CASSLPPQDRVRNEQFF
TRBJ2-1	TRBV30	-	TRBD2	TGTGCCTGGAGTTCGGGACTAGCGTCAAACAATGAGCAGTTCTTC	CAWSSGLASNNEQFF
TRBJ2-7	TRBV6-5	-	-	TGTGCCAGCAGTTACCGACTCACCCCGATGACCTACGAGCAGTACTTC	CASSYRLTPMTYEQYF
TRBJ1-4	TRBV7-6	-	-	TGTGCCAGCAGCTCTTTACGGGGGGCTCCAGACAGCCGGGACACTAATGAAAAACTGTTTTTT	CASSSLRGAPDSRDTNEKLFF
TRBJ2-1	TRBV4-3	-	-	TGCGCCAGCAGCCAAGGTTTAAGCTCCTACAATGAGCAGTTCTTC	CASSQGLSSYNEQFF
TRBJ1-5	TRBV13	once	-	TGTGCCAGCAGCCGTCGACCAAAGAGGCCCCTGAGGGATCAGCCCCAGCATTTT	CASSRRPKRPLRDQPQHF
TRBJ2-7	TRBV2	-	-	TGTGCCAGCAGTGGGCTTAGAAGCGGCGAGCAGTACTTC	CASSGLRSGEQYF
TRBJ2-3	TRBV7-9	-	-	TGTGCCAGCAGCATCGGACAACTGAGCACAGATACGCAGTATTTT	CASSIGQLSTDTQYF
TRBJ1-2	TRBV6-6	-	-	TGTGCCAGCAGTTACGGAGGGGAGGGGTATGGCTACACCTTC	CASSYGGEGYGYTF
TRBJ1-1	TRBV5-1	-	-	TGCGCCAGCAGCTTGGAGAGAGTCGGGATTAACACTGAAGCTTTCTTT	CASSLERVGINTEAFF
TRBJ2-7	TRBV5-1	-	-	TGCGCCAGCGGAAACACGGGAAGCTCCTACGAGCAGTACTTC	CASGNTGSSYEQYF
TRBJ2-3	TRBV3-1/TRBV3-2	-	TRBD1	TGTGCCAGCAGCCAAACAGGGGAAGTGTATTTT	CASSQTGEVYF
TRBJ2-2	TRBV6-1	few	TRBD2	TGTGCCAGCAGTGCCCGACTAGCGAGGTTTATGGCCGGGGAGCTGTTTTTT	CASSARLARFMAGELFF
TRBJ2-2	TRBV19	once	-	TGTGCCAGTAGTATCCCCGGGCTCTCTAGCGGGGAGCTGTTTTTT	CASSIPGLSSGELFF
TRBJ2-1	TRBV7-6	-	TRBD1	TGTGCCAGCAGCTTAGGCTACCGGGACAGGGGGCAGAATGAGCAGTTCTTC	CASSLGYRDRGQNEQFF
TRBJ2-2	TRBV9	-	-	TGTGCCAGCAGCCTGCCCAGGGAGCGAGCAAACACCGGGGAGCTGTTTTTT	CASSLPRERANTGELFF
TRBJ1-6	TRBV5-1	-	-	TGCGCCAGCAGCCCCTTCGGCTCCTATAATTCACCCCTCCACTTT	CASSPFGSYNSPLHF
TRBJ2-3	TRBV7-9	-	-	TGTGCCAGCAGCTTTACTTCGGGTAGCGGCACCACAGATACGCAGTATTTT	CASSFTSGSGTTDTQYF
TRBJ1-1	TRBV14	-	TRBD1	TGTGCCAGCAGCCAAGTCAGGTTCCGGGACAGGGTCACTGAAGCTTTCTTT	CASSQVRFRDRVTEAFF
TRBJ1-1	TRBV11-1	-	-	TGTGCCAGCAGCACGACCTTGGGGGGTGTAGGTGAAGCTTTCTTT	CASSTTLGGVGEAFF
TRBJ2-7	TRBV28	-	-	TGTGCCAGCAGTTTACCGGATCCCTACGAGCAGTACTTC	CASSLPDPYEQYF
TRBJ2-1	TRBV19	-	-	TGTGCCAGTAGGGAGATTGGGTCTAGTCATGAGCAGTTCTTC	CASREIGSSHEQFF
TRBJ2-5	TRBV29-1	-	TRBD2	TGCAGCGCCACCCCAGCGGGGCAAGAGACCCAGTACTTC	CSATPAGQETQYF
TRBJ2-5	TRBV12-3/TRBV12-4	-	-	TGTGCCAGCAGTTCTTCCTTAAGAGAGACCCAGTACTTC	CASSSSLRETQYF
TRBJ1-1	TRBV7-8	-	-	TGTGCCAGCAGCTTTTCAGGGAACACTGAAGCTTTCTTT	CASSFSGNTEAFF
TRBJ2-1	TRBV9	-	-	TGTGCCAGCAGCGTAGGTGTCCACAATGAGCAGTTCTTC	CASSVGVHNEQFF
TRBJ2-1	TRBV5-1	-	TRBD2	TGCGCCAGCAGCCCCTCCGGGACTAGTGCTATCGCTGGTGAGCAGTTCTTC	CASSPSGTSAIAGEQFF